The 18 T cell receptor beta chains below were found in one sample sequenced in a study of T cell responses to AZD1222 COVID-19 vaccine. Only in-frame clones appear in the TCRdb table, and some are missing; sequencing was by immunoSEQ multiplex PCR. Among approximately 150,000 clones listed, approximately 93% were seen once. This specimen was peripheral blood, taken on day 0 of AZD1222 vaccination. Receptors were obtained from an adult in good health.

The rearrangement links TRBV7-9 to TRBJ2-3; D might be TRBD1 (6 bases). Germline assignment: CDR1 SEHNR and CDR2 FQNEAQ (reference sequence). CDR3 length: 15 amino acids. Trimming took off 2 bases at V and 2 bases at J, with 11 bases between the two ends. The CDR3, as DNA: TGTGCCAGCAGCTTAACGGACAGCCCCACAGATACGCAGTATTTT. This sequence encodes CASSLTDSPTDTQYF. Full variable domain (outside the CDR3, taken from reference TRBV7-9 and TRBJ2-3): DTGVSQNPRHKITKRGQNVTFRCDPISEHNRLYWYRQTLGQGPEFLTYFQNEAQLEKSRLLSDRFSAERPKGSFSTLEIQRTEQGDSAMYLCASSLTDSPTDTQYFGPGTRLTVL.

This clone was recorded only once. The chain is built from TRBV24-1 and TRBJ2-3; 7 nucleotides align to TRBD2. The CDR3 length is 16 residues. CDR1 is KGHDR and CDR2 is SFDVKD in the germline V gene. V shed 4 bases, J shed 1 base, and the junction held 7 bases outside the gene matches. CDR3 coding DNA: TGTGCCACCAGTGAGACCGCGGGGGACCGCACAGATACGCAGTATTTT. Translated, it gives CATSETAGDRTDTQYF.

The rearrangement joins TRBV6-5 to TRBJ1-2; a weak D match, TRBD1 (6 bases). Germline CDR1 is MNHEY and CDR2 is SVGAGI. The CDR3 covers 13 residues. V lost 7 bases and J 2 bases, leaving 11 bases between the germline ends. CDR3 sequence reads: CASNRAENYGYTF. The CDR3 DNA follows: TGTGCCAGCAACAGGGCGGAAAACTATGGCTACACCTTC.

V usage is TRBV6-5 and J usage is TRBJ1-1, with D tentatively TRBD1 (6 bases). This CDR3 has 14 residues. In germline, CDR1 is MNHEY, CDR2 SVGAGI. Trimming took off 3 bases at V and 5 bases at J, with 13 bases between the two ends. CDR3 in amino acids: CASSYGGSRTEAFF. The CDR3 coding sequence is TGTGCCAGCAGTTATGGGGGCTCTAGGACTGAAGCTTTCTTT.

This chain connects TRBV3-1 (or the pseudogene TRBV3-2) to TRBJ2-5, with D possibly matching TRBD1 (6 bases). V was pared by 0 bases and J by 4 bases, with 9 bases between. The CDR3 sequence is 14 residues long. Germline V gene sequence: CDR1 LGHDT, CDR2 YNNKEL (reference sequence). The CDR3 reads CASSQEIRGETQYF. In nucleotides, the CDR3 is TGTGCCAGCAGCCAAGAAATCAGGGGAGAGACCCAGTACTTC.

J is TRBJ1-5 and V is TRBV19; D uncertain. The CDR3 spans 15 residues. Trimming took off 4 bases at V and 2 bases at J, with 12 bases between the two ends. Germline CDR1 reads LNHDA; CDR2 reads SQIVND (reference sequence). CDR3 region: CASSRLEGGNQPQHF. The CDR3, as DNA: TGTGCCAGTAGTAGGCTCGAGGGAGGCAATCAGCCCCAGCATTTT.

This chain connects TRBV30 to TRBJ1-1; no definite D call. This CDR3 has 13 residues. V was cut by 1 base and J by 4 bases, with 10 bases left in between. Germline V gene sequence: CDR1 GTSNPN, CDR2 SVGIG (reference sequence). The CDR3 sequence: CAWSGSKGTEAFF. CDR3 in DNA: TGTGCCTGGAGTGGTAGCAAGGGCACTGAAGCTTTCTTT.

The CDR3 region has the DNA TGTGCCAGCTCACCCAGGGTTGGAAATGAGCAGTTCTTC. Amino acid sequence: CASSPRVGNEQFF. V gene TRBV18 combines with J gene TRBJ2-1; D perhaps matches TRBD1 (5 bases). This CDR3 has 13 residues. CDR1 KGHSH and CDR2 LQKENI come from the germline V gene. With 3 bases removed from V and 7 bases from J, the gap between germline ends came to 10 bases. The variable domain in full, completed from reference TRBV18 and TRBJ2-1, reads NAGVMQNPRHLVRRRGQEARLRCSPMKGHSHVYWYRQLPEEGLKFMVYLQKENIIDESGMPKERFSAEFPKEGPSILRIQQVVRGDSAAYFCASSPRVGNEQFFGPGTRLTVL.

V is TRBV3-1 (or the pseudogene TRBV3-2) and J is TRBJ1-6; tentative D call: TRBD1 (6 bases). This CDR3 has 17 amino acids. Trimming left V 1 base short and J 5 bases short, with 15 bases between. CDR1 is LGHDT and CDR2 is YNNKEL in the germline V gene (reference sequence). CDR3 region: CASSQALGAADNSPLHF. In nucleotides, the CDR3 is TGTGCCAGCAGCCAAGCCCTGGGGGCAGCCGATAATTCACCCCTCCACTTT.

The chain links TRBV7-2 to TRBJ1-2; D remains unclear. Germline assignment: CDR1 SGHTA and CDR2 FQGNSA. The CDR3 covers 14 residues. The V end was cut by 0 bases, the J end by 9 bases, with 14 bases between. The CDR3 DNA reads as TGTGCCAGCAGCTTAGCGGATAGCGGGGTTAGCTACACCTTC. Protein: CASSLADSGVSYTF.

This clone showed up just once. CDR3 nucleotides: TGTGCCAGCAGCCAAGGCGGCTCCGGGACAGGGAATCAGCCCCAGCATTTT. It encodes CASSQGGSGTGNQPQHF. The chain links TRBV3-1 (or the pseudogene TRBV3-2) to TRBJ1-5, with TRBD1 identical over 9 bases. Germline V gene lookup returns CDR1 LGHDT and CDR2 YNNKEL (reference sequence). J lost 4 bases, V lost 1 base, and 8 bases had no gene match. The CDR3 is made up of 17 amino acids.

Written as DNA, the CDR3 is TGTGCCTGGGGGGGACAGGGAGCTAAATCCAATCAGCCCCAGCATTTT. This sequence encodes CAWGGQGAKSNQPQHF. This chain connects TRBV30 to TRBJ1-5; 9 nucleotides line up with TRBD1. The germline V gene encodes CDR1 GTSNPN and CDR2 SVGIG (reference sequence). The CDR3 loop spans 16 amino acids. V gave up 5 bases and J gave up 3 bases; unmatched junction bases: 11.

The chain combines TRBV6-5 with TRBJ1-3; 9 nucleotides align to TRBD1. Germline assignment: CDR1 MNHEY and CDR2 SVGAGI. J gave up 2 bases and V 0 bases, and 2 bases lay outside the gene matches. There are 16 residues in the CDR3. The CDR3 is CASSYSRQGAGNTIYF. In nucleotides, the CDR3 is TGTGCCAGCAGTTACTCCCGACAGGGGGCTGGAAACACCATATATTTT.

The rearrangement links TRBV25-1 to TRBJ1-5, with a possible D match to TRBD1 (5 bases). This CDR3 has 12 amino acids. The ends were cut back, 2 bases at V and 9 bases at J, with 8 bases in the middle. Germline lookup yields CDR1 MGHDK and CDR2 SYGVNS. In nucleotides, the CDR3 is TGTGCCAGCAGTGAAGGGGCAGGGCCCCAGCATTTT. This codes for CASSEGAGPQHF.

The chain links TRBV7-9 to TRBJ2-7, with 7 bases matching TRBD1. V gave up 5 bases and J gave up 6 bases; unmatched junction bases: 4. CDR3 length equals 12 residues. CDR1 SEHNR and CDR2 FQNEAQ come from the germline V gene (reference sequence). The CDR3 is CASSRGQTEQYF. CDR3 in DNA: TGTGCCAGCAGCCGGGGACAGACCGAGCAGTACTTC. Looking up the rest from reference TRBV7-9 and TRBJ2-7 gives the full variable domain: DTGVSQNPRHKITKRGQNVTFRCDPISEHNRLYWYRQTLGQGPEFLTYFQNEAQLEKSRLLSDRFSAERPKGSFSTLEIQRTEQGDSAMYLCASSRGQTEQYFGPGTRLTVT.

This chain joins TRBV6-1 and TRBJ1-5; tentative D call: TRBD1 (5 bases). Trimming took off 2 bases at V and 6 bases at J, with 8 bases between the two ends. The CDR3 is 13 amino acids. Germline values: CDR1 MNHNS, CDR2 SASEGT. CDR3 in amino acids: CASSEIGGQPQHF. The CDR3 coding sequence is TGTGCCAGCAGTGAAATCGGGGGTCAGCCCCAGCATTTT.

V usage is TRBV18 and J usage is TRBJ1-5; D is possibly TRBD1 (5 bases). Per the germline V gene, CDR1 is KGHSH and CDR2 is LQKENI. CDR3 length equals 13 residues. V shed 4 bases and J shed 5 bases, with 9 bases lying between them. CDR3: CASSRGGDQPQHF. CDR3 sequence (DNA): TGTGCCAGCTCACGCGGGGGGGATCAGCCCCAGCATTTT.

The chain has TRBV21-1 and TRBJ1-5; the table calls TRBD1, which could not be checked here. TRBV21-1 is shown as a pseudogene. The length of the CDR3 is 18 residues. The CDR3 sequence: CASSKEQGAELSNQPQHF. CDR3 DNA: TGTGCCAGCAGCAAAGAACAGGGGGCCGAATTGAGTAATCAGCCCCAGCATTTT.